This record looks at one T cell receptor beta chain sequence and its context. Its antigen has not been determined. Within one base of it there is no much larger clone, and no base qualities were kept. The entry originates in a study of T-cell reconstitution after alpha-beta-depleted transplantation in children (dated by TCRdb to the mid-2010s). Background on the whole study: Using TCR repertoire profiling, the study followed T-cell immune reconstitution in a quantitative way in children after TCRalphabeta/CD19-depleted allogeneic hematopoietic cell transplantation.

The library was prepared using PCR. The data were produced on an Illumina HiSeq 2500. Molecular barcoding was employed in the preparation of TCR libraries, with unique molecular identifiers being used to normalize TCRbeta repertoire quantification. The public sequencing data were trimmed at Q25 with fastp and processed into clonotypes with MiXCR by TCRdb, which kept only in-frame beta chains. Each entry is one CDR3 protein sequence, shown with its most common DNA and genes. Present in this sample are about 540,000 distinct CDR3 sequences, around 16% of which were seen just once. The top ten clones comprise 2.5% to 3.5% of the sample. The CDR3 contains 17 residues, cysteine and phenylalanine counted. Only the CDR3 portion is preserved as DNA: 51 bases, with reading frame beginning at the first base. The CDR1 and CDR2 encoded by the germline V gene are ENHRY and SYGVKD. Unmatched junction bases come to 4, with V trimmed by 2 bases and J by 3 bases.

The material sequenced was PBMCs from the stem cell graft donor, taken from the stem cell graft. The chain employs TRBV10-3 and TRBJ2-2, with 12 bases matching TRBD2. The receptor was isolated from a human donor who donated a stem cell graft to a child with acute lymphoblastic leukemia. In nucleotide form, the sequence is TGTGCCATCAGTGAGAGACTAGCGGGAGTACACACCGGGGAGCTGTTTTTT. Its coded protein is CAISERLAGVHTGELFF.